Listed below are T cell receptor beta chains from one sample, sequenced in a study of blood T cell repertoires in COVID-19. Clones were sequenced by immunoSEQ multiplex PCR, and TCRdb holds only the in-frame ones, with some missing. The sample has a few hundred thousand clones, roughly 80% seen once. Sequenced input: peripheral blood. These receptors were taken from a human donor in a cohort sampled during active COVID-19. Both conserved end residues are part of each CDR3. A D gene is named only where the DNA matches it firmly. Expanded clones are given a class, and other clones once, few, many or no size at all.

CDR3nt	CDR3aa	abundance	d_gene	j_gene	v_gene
TGTGCCAGAAGCTTGGACGGTGGTGGCTACACCTTC	CARSLDGGGYTF	once	-	TRBJ1-2	TRBV5-3
TGTGCCAGCAGCCCGCCGAGGACAGGGGATGAAAAACTGTTTTTT	CASSPPRTGDEKLFF	-	TRBD1	TRBJ1-4	TRBV5-8
TGTGCCAGCAGCTTAGGGACAGGACCCTACGAGCAGTACTTC	CASSLGTGPYEQYF	-	TRBD1	TRBJ2-7	TRBV11-3
TGTGCCACCAGCAGTAGAGGGGGACAGGGGGACTATGAGCAGTTCTTC	CATSSRGGQGDYEQFF	-	TRBD1	TRBJ2-1	TRBV15
TGTGCCAGCAGGGTCTACAGGGGGGAGAACACTGAAGCTTTCTTT	CASRVYRGENTEAFF	-	TRBD1	TRBJ1-1	TRBV28
TGTGCCACCAGCAGAGACGCCAGGGCAGGGAAGAACACTGAAGCTTTCTTT	CATSRDARAGKNTEAFF	once	-	TRBJ1-1	TRBV15
TGTGCCAGTAGTAAGCAGGGGGATTTCAATCAGCCCCAGCATTTT	CASSKQGDFNQPQHF	-	TRBD1	TRBJ1-5	TRBV19
TGTGCCAGCAGCCAGCAGGGGGAAAACATTCAGTACTTC	CASSQQGENIQYF	-	TRBD1	TRBJ2-4	TRBV3-1/TRBV3-2
TGTGCCACCAGCAGAGACCGGGTTGGGTTTGGGAGGGCCCTGGGCGAGCAGTACTTC	CATSRDRVGFGRALGEQYF	-	TRBD2	TRBJ2-7	TRBV15
TGTGCCAGCAGCCCGGGACAAGAATTTAGCAATCAGCCCCAGCATTTT	CASSPGQEFSNQPQHF	-	-	TRBJ1-5	TRBV5-8
TGTGCCAGCAGCCCCTCGGCAGGGTTTAATCAGCCCCAGCATTTT	CASSPSAGFNQPQHF	-	-	TRBJ1-5	TRBV7-2
TGCAGCGTCCAAGGCGCGGTTGCAACTAATGAAAAACTGTTTTTT	CSVQGAVATNEKLFF	-	-	TRBJ1-4	TRBV29-1
TGTGCCAGCAGAGAGGGGGTACAGTATGGCTACACCTTC	CASREGVQYGYTF	-	-	TRBJ1-2	TRBV25-1
TGTGCCAGCGGGGACAGGGGGGGATTTGATACGCAGTATTTT	CASGDRGGFDTQYF	few	TRBD1	TRBJ2-3	TRBV27
TGTGCCACCAGCAGAGTAACTAGCGGGAATGAGCAGTTCTTC	CATSRVTSGNEQFF	-	TRBD2	TRBJ2-1	TRBV15
TGTGCCAGCAGCGCTACAGCCGAGACCCAGTACTTC	CASSATAETQYF	few	-	TRBJ2-5	TRBV9
TGTGCCAGTGTGACAGGGGGCTCCTACAATGAGCAGTTCTTC	CASVTGGSYNEQFF	-	TRBD1	TRBJ2-1	TRBV19
TGTGCCATCAGTGAGTCTTTTGCGGCCCAGCCCCAGCATTTT	CAISESFAAQPQHF	-	-	TRBJ1-5	TRBV10-3
TGCAGTGCTAGACATCAAGAGACCCAGTACTTC	CSARHQETQYF	-	-	TRBJ2-5	TRBV20-1
TGTGCCAGCAGCTTGACTGGCCCAGGAGAGACCCAGTACTTC	CASSLTGPGETQYF	-	-	TRBJ2-5	TRBV5-4
TGTGCCAGCTCGTGGGACAGGATTTACAATGAGCAGTTCTTC	CASSWDRIYNEQFF	-	TRBD1	TRBJ2-1	TRBV18
TGTGCCAGCAGTTACTCGCAGGGAAGGGGGAACGAGCAGTACTTC	CASSYSQGRGNEQYF	once	-	TRBJ2-7	TRBV6-6
TGTGCCAGTAGTATAGCCCGGGAGCTATACAATGAGCAGTTCTTC	CASSIARELYNEQFF	-	-	TRBJ2-1	TRBV19
TGTGCCAGCAGCTTGGGACAGGGGGCGCTTAGGAAACTGTTTTTT	CASSLGQGALRKLFF	-	TRBD1	TRBJ1-4	TRBV7-2
TGTGCCAGCAGTTCCCCAGGGGGCGGGAGCTCCTACAATGAGCAGTTCTTC	CASSSPGGGSSYNEQFF	-	-	TRBJ2-1	TRBV28
TGTGCCAGCAGTGTTCGACTAGCGGGGGACTCTACCTACGAGCAGTACTTC	CASSVRLAGDSTYEQYF	-	TRBD2	TRBJ2-7	TRBV2
TGTGCCAGCAGCCCCCACGGCGGGAGTTCTTACGAGCAGTACTTC	CASSPHGGSSYEQYF	-	TRBD2	TRBJ2-7	TRBV9
TGTGCCAGCAGTCCCTTGGGGGCCGATGAGCAGTTCTTC	CASSPLGADEQFF	once	-	TRBJ2-1	TRBV28
TGTGCCAGCAGCGCAGGAGGGGACTCCTACGAGCAGTACTTC	CASSAGGDSYEQYF	-	-	TRBJ2-7	TRBV11-3